The clone carrying this T cell receptor beta chain was seen once. Source study methods: For nucleated cells, counts were estimated from reference gene primer amplification. TCRdb's copy holds only in-frame clones and misses some; the assay was immunoSEQ multiplex PCR. V, J and clone size are those of that table, while D and trimming were read from the DNA. The data hold about 71,000 clones, with roughly 82% observed a single time. There are 11 residues in the CDR3. Trimming removed 8 bases at V and 2 bases at J, with 7 bases between. CDR1 is WNHNN and CDR2 is SYGVQD in the germline V gene (reference sequence). This entry comes from a study of blood T cell repertoires in COVID-19. The overall study: Acute-phase and convalescent COVID-19 samples originated in the United States, Italy and Spain. The cDNA or gDNA used as material had been derived from T cells, B-cell-depleted T cells, or PBMCs.

The specimen was peripheral blood. This clonotype originated in a woman older than 75 with acute or convalescent COVID-19. This rearrangement joins TRBV10-1 to TRBJ2-7; a possible D gene is TRBD2 (5 bases). This CDR3 reads CASAEAYEQYF. The CDR3 DNA follows: TGCGCCAGCGCGGAGGCCTACGAGCAGTACTTC.